A few counts support the clone carrying this T cell receptor beta chain. Its antigen is still unknown. Time point reported: cycle 4 day 1 (C4D1), after more than five weeks of nivolumab. After autologous stem cell transplantation all patients relapsed, and prior brentuximab vedotin exposure differed between cohorts. Purification of CD4+ T cells from thawed PBMCs was performed via magnetic negative selection. TCRdb keeps only in-frame clones here, not all; method: immunoSEQ multiplex PCR. The top ten clones hold approximately 0.87% of a sample with about 12,000 clones, about 88% of them seen once. These data belong to a study of PD-1 blockade in classical Hodgkin lymphoma. Notes on the study in general: Relapsed/refractory patients reportedly had lower baseline diversity than newly diagnosed patients. Similar baseline diversity was found in complete responders and newly diagnosed patients. Undefined causes, possibly disease activity or prior therapy, underlie the repertoire differences. Any patient who commenced nivolumab under 1 year after ASCT was excluded.

The length of the CDR3 is 16 residues. V shed 4 bases and J shed 0 bases, with 10 bases lying between them. The germline CDR1 and CDR2 sequences are MNHNS and SASEGT. This sequence was found in a human donor with classical Hodgkin lymphoma. The V gene is TRBV6-1, the J gene TRBJ1-6; D is perhaps TRBD1 (5 bases). The specimen comprised CD4+ T cells from blood, sampled before the fourth cycle of nivolumab. CDR3 DNA: TGTGCCAGCAGTGGGGACCTAAGCTCCTATAATTCACCCCTCCACTTT. It is translated as CASSGDLSSYNSPLHF.